The T cell receptor beta chain under discussion was sequenced for a study of T-cell memory formation after mild COVID-19. Germline-derived CDR1 and CDR2 are LNHNV and YYDKDF (reference sequence). This CDR3 comprises 15 residues. The V end was cut by 0 bases, the J end by 6 bases, with 11 bases between. As to this clonotype: Its antigen is unidentified.

Study-level findings and limits: CD4+ contracting clones were found mainly in CM and EM, and CD8+ ones in EMRA. There was a balanced CD4/CD8 profile in clones contracting day 15 to 85, and later expanders leaned CD4+.

MiXCR, applied by TCRdb to the 5' RACE reads, yields one record per CDR3 protein. This sample has just over 150,000 distinct CDR3 sequences, with around 30% found just once. The origin of this receptor is an adult woman who had mild COVID-19 (a few samples of this study predate the infection). Cell type and time point are not known. The rearrangement uses TRBV15 and TRBJ2-2; D unclear. The source material was PBMCs or a T cell subset sorted from them (not recorded which). The CDR3: CATSRDKIGAGELFF. CDR3 bases: TGTGCCACCAGCAGAGATAAGATAGGTGCCGGGGAGCTGTTTTTT.